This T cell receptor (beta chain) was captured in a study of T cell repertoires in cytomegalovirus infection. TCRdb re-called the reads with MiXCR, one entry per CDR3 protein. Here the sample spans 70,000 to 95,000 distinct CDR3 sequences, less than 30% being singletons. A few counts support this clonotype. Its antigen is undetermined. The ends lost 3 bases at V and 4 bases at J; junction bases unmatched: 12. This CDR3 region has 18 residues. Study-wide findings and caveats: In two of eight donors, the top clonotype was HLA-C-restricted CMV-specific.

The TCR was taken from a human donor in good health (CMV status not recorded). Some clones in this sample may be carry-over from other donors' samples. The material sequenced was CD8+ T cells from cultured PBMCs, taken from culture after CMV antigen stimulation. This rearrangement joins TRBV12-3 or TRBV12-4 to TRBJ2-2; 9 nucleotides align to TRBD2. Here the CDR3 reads CASSFRRGGREGTGELFF. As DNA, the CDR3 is TGTGCCAGCAGTTTCCGGCGGGGGGGCCGGGAGGGCACCGGGGAGCTGTTTTTT.